Each of the 27 T cell receptor beta chains below was sequenced from the same sample in a study of shared clonotypes between healthy human individuals. TCRdb's table, derived via immunoSEQ multiplex PCR, lists solely in-frame clones and lacks some. This sample has a few million clones; just over 90% occur once, and the top ten carry more than 0.12%. Specimen: naive CD4+ T cells sorted from blood. Sample subset: CD45RA+ positively selected. These receptor sequences come from a man in his late teens or twenties in good health.

The chain links TRBV10-3 to TRBJ2-7, with 7 bases matching TRBD1. The V gene end was trimmed by 1 base and the J gene end by 1 base; junction bases not matched to a gene: 1. CDR3 length: 14 amino acids. Germline CDR1 and CDR2: ENHRY and SYGVKD. The CDR3 reads CAISEWDSSYEQYF. The CDR3 region has the DNA TGTGCCATCAGTGAGTGGGACAGTTCCTACGAGCAGTACTTC.

This chain links TRBV5-1 with TRBJ1-4, with D unresolved. Deletions cut 0 bases from V and 8 bases from J, with 20 bases between. The CDR3 is made up of 17 amino acids. Germline V lookup: CDR1 SGHRS, CDR2 YFSETQ. The CDR3 protein is CASSLDSRAPNVEKLFF. The CDR3 DNA sequence: TGCGCCAGCAGCTTGGACTCCAGAGCCCCGAATGTCGAAAAACTGTTTTTT.

This chain uses TRBV10-2 with TRBJ2-3; possible D gene TRBD1, 6 bases. Looked up from germline, CDR1 is WSHSY and CDR2 is SAAADI. Trimming cost V 8 bases and J 5 bases, with 11 bases left between them. There are 12 residues in the CDR3. As DNA, the CDR3 is TGCGCCAGCGGGACACTTCAAGATACGCAGTATTTT. The encoded protein is CASGTLQDTQYF.

The chain is built from TRBV25-1 and TRBJ2-7, with D tentatively TRBD2 (6 bases). The CDR3 spans 14 residues. The germline CDR1 and CDR2 sequences are MGHDK and SYGVNS. Between the trimmed V and J ends, which lost 5 bases and 0 bases, there was a span of 11 bases. The DNA of the CDR3 is TGTGCCAGCAGTCGCGACGGGGGCTCCTACGAGCAGTACTTC. Translated: CASSRDGGSYEQYF.

The J gene is TRBJ2-6, the V gene TRBV7-3; the D gene is possibly TRBD1 (6 bases). Per germline, CDR1 SGHTA and CDR2 FQGTGA. This CDR3 is built from 15 residues. V was cut by 4 bases and J by 4 bases, with 11 bases left in between. CDR3: CASSYTGTGANVLTF. In nucleotides, the CDR3 is TGTGCCAGCAGCTATACAGGGACCGGGGCCAACGTCCTGACTTTC.

The CDR3 DNA reads TGCGCCAGCAGCCAGGGACTCGTTCTGAACACTGAAGCTTTCTTT. It codes for CASSQGLVLNTEAFF. V gene TRBV4-3 combines with J gene TRBJ1-1, with D possibly TRBD1 on 5 matching bases. From germline, CDR1 is LGHNA and CDR2 YSLEER. V lost 3 bases and J 0 bases, leaving 11 bases between the germline ends. CDR3 length: 15 residues.

This clone occurred once. The V call is TRBV4-2, the J call TRBJ2-2; perhaps TRBD1 as D (6 bases). The CDR3 is 15 amino acids. V was pared by 0 bases and J by 1 base, with 6 bases between. Germline CDR1 reads LGHNA; CDR2 reads YNFKEQ. CDR3 DNA sequence: TGTGCCAGCAGCCAAGACAGGGGGAACACCGGGGAGCTGTTTTTT. Protein product: CASSQDRGNTGELFF.

The rearrangement joins TRBV28 to TRBJ2-7, with 10 bases fitting TRBD2. Germline V lookup: CDR1 MDHEN, CDR2 SYDVKM. Trimming removed 6 bases from V and 2 bases from J; junction bases left unmatched: 4. The CDR3 runs to 14 residues. The CDR3, as DNA: TGTGCCAGCAGAGGACTAGCGGCCACCTACGAGCAGTACTTC. Translated: CASRGLAATYEQYF.

The chain combines TRBV6-1 with TRBJ2-5; 8 positions match TRBD2. CDR1 and CDR2 from the germline V gene are MNHNS and SASEGT. CDR3 length: 16 residues. Trimming at V came to 2 bases and at J to 2 bases, leaving 7 bases not matched to a gene. CDR3 residues: CASSESPGGPQETQYF. CDR3 in DNA: TGTGCCAGCAGTGAAAGTCCGGGGGGGCCTCAAGAGACCCAGTACTTC.

The V and J genes are TRBV30 and TRBJ1-2; D is unresolved. The V and J ends lost 0 bases and 0 bases respectively, with 8 bases between them. CDR1 is GTSNPN and CDR2 is SVGIG in the germline V gene (reference sequence). This CDR3 is built from 14 residues. The CDR3 region is CAWSVLGANYGYTF. The CDR3 DNA reads TGTGCCTGGAGTGTATTGGGTGCTAACTATGGCTACACCTTC.

The chain is built from TRBV5-6 and TRBJ1-2, with unresolved D. The length of the CDR3 is 13 residues. Germline loops: CDR1 SGHDT, CDR2 YYEEEE. V lost 1 base to trimming and J lost 0 bases, with 4 bases between them. The CDR3 loop reads CASSLMPNYGYTF. The CDR3 region has the DNA TGTGCCAGCAGCTTGATGCCTAACTATGGCTACACCTTC. The whole variable domain, filled in from reference TRBV5-6 and TRBJ1-2, reads DAGVTQSPTHLIKTRGQQVTLRCSPKSGHDTVSWYQQALGQGPQFIFQYYEEEERQRGNFPDRFSGHQFPNYSSELNVNALLLGDSALYLCASSLMPNYGYTFGSGTRLTVV.

V and J are TRBV4-3 and TRBJ2-7; D is ambiguous. The CDR3 contains 16 residues. Per the germline V gene, CDR1 is LGHNA and CDR2 is YSLEER. V dropped 0 bases and J dropped 3 bases, with 15 bases sitting between them. The chain's CDR3 is CASSQDGQSKGYEQYF. The CDR3, as DNA: TGCGCCAGCAGCCAAGACGGCCAAAGTAAGGGCTACGAGCAGTACTTC.

The J gene is TRBJ1-1, the V gene TRBV6-1; D not certain. The V and J ends lost 0 bases and 5 bases respectively, with 4 bases between them. The CDR3 length is 12 residues. Germline assignment: CDR1 MNHNS and CDR2 SASEGT. The CDR3 nucleotides read TGTGCCAGCAGTGAAGCGAAGACTGAAGCTTTCTTT. The encoded protein is CASSEAKTEAFF.

The V gene is TRBV7-9, the J gene TRBJ2-7, with D hard to call. The V end lost 3 bases, the J end lost 4 bases, and 16 bases lay between the germline ends. Per the germline V gene, CDR1 is SEHNR and CDR2 is FQNEAQ (reference sequence). There are 15 residues in the CDR3. The CDR3 coding sequence is TGTGCCAGCAGCTTGGGTCGAGATGTGATATACGAGCAGTACTTC. The encoded protein is CASSLGRDVIYEQYF.

This clone was counted a few times. The sample has other DNA sequences that encode this CDR3 too. The chain joins TRBV18 to TRBJ1-1; D gene unclear. There are 13 residues in the CDR3. Trimming cost V 3 bases and J 0 bases, with 5 bases left between them. Germline CDR1 KGHSH, CDR2 LQKENI. The CDR3 region is CASSPRVNTEAFF. CDR3 DNA sequence: TGTGCCAGCTCACCCCGGGTGAACACTGAAGCTTTCTTT.

The chain links TRBV15 to TRBJ1-2; 9 positions agree with TRBD1. Germline CDR1 is LNHNV and CDR2 is YYDKDF (reference sequence). With V trimmed by 6 bases and J by 6 bases, 8 bases remained unmatched. The CDR3 is made up of 14 amino acids. The CDR3 sequence: CATSDRDRVNGYTF. DNA for the CDR3: TGTGCCACCAGTGACCGGGACAGGGTGAATGGCTACACCTTC.

The chain couples TRBV19 to TRBJ1-1; tentatively, D is TRBD1 (5 bases). V was trimmed by 2 bases and J by 9 bases, leaving 10 bases between them. The CDR3 extends over 12 amino acids. The germline V gene has CDR1 LNHDA and CDR2 SQIVND (reference sequence). The CDR3 loop reads CASSIMRGQAFF. The CDR3 DNA is TGTGCCAGTAGTATAATGAGGGGCCAAGCTTTCTTT.

In its sample, this clone was seen a few times. The gene calls are TRBV10-3 and TRBJ1-4; D is uncertain. V lost 11 bases to trimming and J lost 8 bases, with 15 bases between them. This CDR3 contains 12 residues. The V gene's germline CDR1 is ENHRY and CDR2 SYGVKD. CDR3 nucleotides: TGTGCCTCGCGCGGGTCCGAAGAAAAACTGTTTTTT. The encoded protein is CASRGSEEKLFF.

The J gene is TRBJ2-1, the V gene TRBV10-2; the match to TRBD2 covers 9 bases. Trimming took 7 bases from V and 6 from J; bases not matched to a gene: 10. CDR1 is WSHSY and CDR2 is SAAADI in the germline V gene. The CDR3 consists of 15 residues. CDR3 protein: CASMGGRAISNEQFF. The DNA of the CDR3 is TGCGCCAGCATGGGCGGGAGGGCCATCTCCAATGAGCAGTTCTTC.

This chain's CDR3 is CASSRRDANSSYEQYF. DNA of the CDR3: TGTGCCAGCAGCCGTCGGGACGCCAATAGCTCCTACGAGCAGTACTTC. The V gene is TRBV11-3, the J gene TRBJ2-7; the D gene could be TRBD1 or TRBD2 (5 bases each). Trimming pared 5 bases from V and 0 bases from J, leaving 17 bases between. The CDR3 consists of 16 residues. Germline values: CDR1 SGHNT, CDR2 YENEEA.

This rearrangement joins TRBV7-2 to TRBJ1-3; TRBD1 is a possible D gene (5 bases). CDR3 length: 16 amino acids. Per the germline V gene, CDR1 is SGHTA and CDR2 is FQGNSA. The germline V and J ends were trimmed by 2 bases and 0 bases, with 11 bases remaining between them. CDR3 residues: CASSLSQGSSGNTIYF. The CDR3 nucleotides are TGTGCCAGCAGCTTAAGTCAGGGCAGCTCTGGAAACACCATATATTTT.

V gene TRBV12-5 combines with J gene TRBJ2-3; the match to TRBD2 covers 9 bases. Germline lookup yields CDR1 LGHNT and CDR2 FRNRAP. V shed 3 bases, J shed 4 bases, and the junction held 2 bases outside the gene matches. CDR3 size: 14 residues. The CDR3 DNA is TGTGCTAGTGGTTTAGCGGGAGGTGCAGATACGCAGTATTTT. Translated, it gives CASGLAGGADTQYF.

V gene TRBV18 combines with J gene TRBJ1-4, with a weak D call TRBD1 (5 bases). CDR1 is KGHSH and CDR2 is LQKENI in the germline V gene. The V end was cut by 3 bases, the J end by 5 bases, with 13 bases between. The CDR3 extends over 15 amino acids. The chain's CDR3 is CASSPGREGNEKLFF. In DNA, the CDR3 is TGTGCCAGCTCACCGGGGCGGGAAGGAAATGAAAAACTGTTTTTT.

This clone was observed once. The chain has TRBV4-2 and TRBJ2-1; TRBD2 agrees at 15 bases. Per germline, CDR1 LGHNA and CDR2 YNFKEQ. The CDR3 spans 18 residues. V shed 1 base and J 3 bases; nucleotides not matched to a gene: 4. This chain's CDR3 is CASSQARTSGGVYNEQFF. In DNA form, the CDR3 reads TGTGCCAGCAGCCAAGCTAGGACTAGCGGGGGGGTCTACAATGAGCAGTTCTTC.

This sequence joins TRBV19 and TRBJ2-1, with D possibly TRBD2 on 6 matching bases. The CDR3 has 15 residues. Between the trimmed V and J ends, which lost 5 bases and 5 bases, there was a span of 16 bases. The germline V gene has CDR1 LNHDA and CDR2 SQIVND (reference sequence). CDR3 bases: TGTGCCAGTAGTCGGGAGCGCGGGGATAACAATGAGCAGTTCTTC. Amino acid sequence: CASSRERGDNNEQFF.

The chain is built from TRBV4-2 and TRBJ2-5, with a weak D call TRBD2 (5 bases). The DNA matches TRBJ2-7 better at its end, which makes the J call doubtful. Germline CDR1 LGHNA, CDR2 YNFKEQ. This CDR3 region has 16 residues. The CDR3 here is CASSPEITWGAYEQYF. In DNA form, the CDR3 reads TGTGCCAGCAGCCCAGAGATCACCTGGGGAGCTTACGAGCAGTACTTC.

The CDR3 spells CASSLPGGDTYEQYF. The DNA of the CDR3 is TGCGCCAGCAGCTTACCCGGGGGGGACACCTACGAGCAGTACTTC. V usage is TRBV5-1 and J usage is TRBJ2-7; TRBD2 agrees at 8 bases. J lost 2 bases, V lost 2 bases, and 6 bases had no gene match. This CDR3 is 15 amino acids long. Germline CDR1 reads SGHRS; CDR2 reads YFSETQ.